The present T cell receptor (beta chain) was sequenced within a study of control samples from healthy donors and cancer patients. Profiling relied on immunoSEQ multiplex PCR, and the TCRdb table lists in-frame clones only, not all of them. Of about 100,000 clones detected, 90% to 95% appear once; the ten largest clones hold approximately 7.9%. V was clipped by 3 bases and J by 5 bases, with 10 bases between them. The germline CDR1 and CDR2 sequences are LNHDA and SQIVND (reference sequence). The CDR3 covers 13 residues. The specimen sequenced was blood. This sequence was found in a man between 18 and 35 years old in good health. The chain employs TRBV19 and TRBJ1-2, with D unclear. CDR3 coding DNA: TGTGCCAGTAGTATGGGCAGGAGTTATGGCTACACCTTC. Amino acid sequence: CASSMGRSYGYTF.